A single sample is the source of the 22 T cell receptor beta chains below, sequenced in a study of blood T cell repertoires in COVID-19. Libraries were prepared by immunoSEQ multiplex PCR; TCRdb keeps only in-frame clonotypes and omits some of them. This table has approximately 100,000 clones, around four fifths appearing once. Sequencing was done on a sample of peripheral blood. The receptors originated from a man aged 55-75 years with acute or convalescent COVID-19.

This chain joins TRBV7-2 and TRBJ2-4; 8 bases agree with TRBD1. This CDR3 has 16 amino acids. Germline values: CDR1 SGHTA, CDR2 FQGNSA. J gave up 6 bases and V 4 bases, and 11 bases lay outside the gene matches. DNA of the CDR3: TGTGCCAGCAGCTCCGGGCCTCGGACAGGGTTAAACATTCAGTACTTC. It translates to CASSSGPRTGLNIQYF.

This sequence joins TRBV4-1 and TRBJ2-5; 10 bases map to TRBD2. The CDR3 is made up of 16 amino acids. CDR1 is MGHRA and CDR2 is YSYEKL in the germline V gene. J gave up 5 bases and V 5 bases, and 11 bases lay outside the gene matches. The CDR3 nucleotides are TGCGCCAGCAGCAAAAGCGGGAGGGCCTTCGGGGAGACCCAGTACTTC. Its translation is CASSKSGRAFGETQYF.

The chain couples TRBV6-6 to TRBJ2-1, with 8 positions matching TRBD1. Germline trimming cut 5 bases from V and 6 bases from J; bases unmatched to any gene: 6. The CDR3 contains 14 residues. Germline V gene sequence: CDR1 MNHNY, CDR2 SVGAGI (reference sequence). Here the CDR3 reads CASSETGVLNEQFF. In nucleotides, the CDR3 is TGTGCCAGCAGTGAGACAGGGGTGCTCAATGAGCAGTTCTTC.

A few counts support this clone. This chain connects TRBV5-4 to TRBJ1-6, with D perhaps matching TRBD1 (5 bases). Between the trimmed V and J ends, which lost 4 bases and 8 bases, there was a span of 13 bases. CDR1 and CDR2 from the germline V gene are SGHNT and YYREEE (reference sequence). This CDR3 is built from 14 residues. Here the CDR3 reads CASSDTGRYSPLHF. The CDR3 DNA is TGTGCCAGCAGCGACACAGGTCGTTATTCACCCCTCCACTTT.

This rearrangement joins TRBV7-8 to TRBJ2-2; TRBD1 aligns across 9 bases. Germline lookup yields CDR1 SGHVS and CDR2 FQNEAQ. V was clipped by 4 bases and J by 7 bases; unmatched bases: 4. The CDR3 totals 14 residues. CDR3: CASSWDREDGELFF. CDR3 DNA sequence: TGTGCCAGCAGCTGGGACAGGGAAGACGGGGAGCTGTTTTTT.

The genes are TRBV9 and TRBJ1-2; 7 bases align to TRBD1. Trimming removed 4 bases from V and 12 bases from J; junction bases left unmatched: 12. The germline V gene encodes CDR1 SGDLS and CDR2 YYNGEE. The CDR3 length is 13 residues. The chain's CDR3 is CASSQPGQTLNTF. The CDR3 coding sequence is TGTGCCAGCAGCCAGCCGGGACAGACACTCAACACCTTC.

In regard to this clone: It is likely a read error, because the conserved phenylalanine at the end of the CDR3 is missing. The DNA is omitted, as the CDR3 cannot be located on it reliably, and the CDR3 follows TCRdb's listing. This chain links TRBV25-1 with TRBJ2-7; the DNA was not compared with TRBD1, the D call given in the table. Germline CDR1 is MGHDK and CDR2 is SYGVNS. The CDR3 adds up to 8 amino acids, both ends counted. CDR3 loop: CASSEKRG.

This clone was seen ten or more times. The CDR3 loop reads CASSLERDRGSGNTIYF. The CDR3 DNA sequence: TGTGCCAGCAGCTTAGAACGGGACAGGGGGTCTGGAAACACCATATATTTT. The chain is built from TRBV11-2 and TRBJ1-3; 11 bases agree with TRBD1. The CDR3 runs to 17 residues. Per the germline V gene, CDR1 is SGHAT and CDR2 is FQNNGV. The trim removed 0 bases at V and 1 base at J, leaving 2 bases unmatched.

V usage is TRBV9 and J usage is TRBJ1-1, with D hard to call. CDR3 length: 13 amino acids. Germline V gives CDR1 SGDLS, CDR2 YYNGEE. Trimming stripped 4 bases from V and 4 bases from J, with 11 bases between. This CDR3 is CASSPDSFTEAFF. In DNA form, the CDR3 reads TGTGCCAGCAGCCCTGACTCTTTCACTGAAGCTTTCTTT. The full variable domain, rest sourced from reference TRBV9 and TRBJ1-1, is DSGVTQTPKHLITATGQRVTLRCSPRSGDLSVYWYQQSLDQGLQFLIQYYNGEERAKGNILERFSAQQFPDLHSELNLSSLELGDSALYFCASSPDSFTEAFFGQGTRLTVV.

The CDR3 bases are TGTGAGGCAGGGTCGGACACTGAAGCTTTCTTT. It specifies CEAGSDTEAFF. The chain uses TRBV2 and TRBJ1-1, with D possibly being TRBD1 (5 bases). The CDR3 is 11 residues long. From germline, CDR1 is SNHLY and CDR2 FYNNEI.

The chain couples TRBV10-3 to TRBJ2-1; TRBD1 matches at 12 bases. The CDR3 consists of 16 residues. Germline CDR1 is ENHRY and CDR2 is SYGVKD. V was clipped by 0 bases and J by 5 bases; unmatched bases: 2. CDR3 protein: CAISESGTGGHNEQFF. In DNA, the CDR3 is TGTGCCATCAGTGAGTCAGGGACAGGGGGCCACAATGAGCAGTTCTTC.

V and J are TRBV7-6 and TRBJ2-7; D is perhaps TRBD1 (6 bases). CDR3 length equals 13 residues. Trimming removed 5 bases at V and 3 bases at J, with 11 bases between. In germline, CDR1 is SGHVS, CDR2 FNYEAQ. CDR3 in DNA: TGTGCCAGCAGCCTAACAGGGATCTACGAGCAGTACTTC. This codes for CASSLTGIYEQYF.

The CDR3 is CASSYASGRGSETQYF. The DNA for the CDR3 is TGTGCCAGCAGTTACGCGTCCGGCAGGGGGTCAGAGACCCAGTACTTC. The chain is built from TRBV6-2 or TRBV6-3 and TRBJ2-5, with TRBD1 matching 7 bases. V lost 2 bases and J lost 4; bases outside the gene matches: 10. This CDR3 is 16 amino acids long. Germline V gene sequence: CDR1 MNHEY, CDR2 SVGEGT.

The rearrangement links TRBV19 to TRBJ2-7; D not resolved. Germline CDR1 reads LNHDA; CDR2 reads SQIVND (reference sequence). Deletions cut 3 bases from V and 3 bases from J, with 18 bases between. The CDR3 is 16 amino acids. The CDR3 DNA is TGTGCCAGTAGTATTGTCAAGTCTGGCTTCAACTACGAGCAGTACTTC. As protein: CASSIVKSGFNYEQYF. Using reference TRBV19 and TRBJ2-7 for the parts outside the CDR3, the full variable domain is DGGITQSPKYLFRKEGQNVTLSCEQNLNHDAMYWYRQDPGQGLRLIYYSQIVNDFQKGDIAEGYSVSREKKESFPLTVTSAQKNPTAFYLCASSIVKSGFNYEQYFGPGTRLTVT.

The CDR3 spells CASHRFNQPQHF. The CDR3, as DNA: TGTGCCAGCCACAGATTCAATCAGCCCCAGCATTTT. The rearrangement links TRBV5-6 to TRBJ1-5; D unclear. The ends were cut back, 7 bases at V and 3 bases at J, with 8 bases in the middle. CDR1 is SGHDT and CDR2 is YYEEEE in the germline V gene. The CDR3 loop spans 12 amino acids.

The rearrangement joins TRBV7-2 to TRBJ1-2, with D perhaps matching TRBD1 (6 bases). The germline V gene has CDR1 SGHTA and CDR2 FQGNSA. The ends were cut back, 1 base at V and 8 bases at J, with 14 bases in the middle. The CDR3 is made up of 14 amino acids. CDR3 sequence: CASSLDAGADGYTF. The DNA for the CDR3 is TGTGCCAGCAGCTTAGATGCAGGGGCCGACGGCTACACCTTC.

The J gene is TRBJ1-3, the V gene TRBV7-9; D is unresolved. V was shortened by 1 base and J by 2 bases, with 9 bases between the two germline ends. The CDR3 has 15 residues. Germline CDR1 reads SEHNR; CDR2 reads FQNEAQ (reference sequence). The CDR3 protein is CASSLEGGAGNTIYF. CDR3 bases: TGTGCCAGCAGCTTAGAGGGAGGAGCTGGAAACACCATATATTTT.

The V call is TRBV18, the J call TRBJ1-1, with 10 bases fitting TRBD1. Germline CDR1 is KGHSH and CDR2 is LQKENI. The CDR3 loop spans 15 amino acids. V lost 2 bases, J lost 1 base, and 1 base stayed unmatched. This CDR3 is CASSPGQGGNTEAFF. Written as DNA, the CDR3 is TGTGCCAGCTCACCAGGACAGGGGGGGAACACTGAAGCTTTCTTT.

This clone was found once. The gene calls are TRBV11-3 and TRBJ2-1; 10 bases fit TRBD2. The CDR3 is made up of 15 amino acids. CDR1 and CDR2 (germline): SGHNT, YENEEA. The junction had 6 bases not matched to a gene; V was cut back by 5 bases and J by 5 bases. CDR3 nucleotides: TGTGCCAGCAGCCCCAGCGGGAGGGCCCACAATGAGCAGTTCTTC. Its translation is CASSPSGRAHNEQFF.

The chain has TRBV12-3 or TRBV12-4 and TRBJ1-2; 11 bases fit TRBD1. The CDR3 covers 13 residues. Trimming cost V 7 bases and J 8 bases; bases outside gene matches: 6. The CDR3 DNA is TGTGCCAGCACCATGGACAGGGGGCGAGGCTACACCTTC. The encoded protein is CASTMDRGRGYTF.

This chain connects TRBV7-2 to TRBJ2-1; a weak D match, TRBD2 (6 bases). The CDR3 runs 15 residues. Trimming stripped 4 bases from V and 7 bases from J, with 17 bases between. CDR1 is SGHTA, CDR2 FQGNSA, per germline. The CDR3 loop reads CASSSGVARGNEQFF. DNA for the CDR3: TGTGCCAGCAGCTCGGGAGTAGCGAGAGGGAATGAGCAGTTCTTC.

The chain couples TRBV7-9 to TRBJ2-3; D is ambiguous. CDR3 size: 13 residues. V was clipped by 2 bases and J by 1 base, with 4 bases between them. Per germline, CDR1 SEHNR and CDR2 FQNEAQ (reference sequence). This CDR3 is CASSLSGTDTQYF. CDR3 bases: TGTGCCAGCAGCTTATCAGGCACAGATACGCAGTATTTT.